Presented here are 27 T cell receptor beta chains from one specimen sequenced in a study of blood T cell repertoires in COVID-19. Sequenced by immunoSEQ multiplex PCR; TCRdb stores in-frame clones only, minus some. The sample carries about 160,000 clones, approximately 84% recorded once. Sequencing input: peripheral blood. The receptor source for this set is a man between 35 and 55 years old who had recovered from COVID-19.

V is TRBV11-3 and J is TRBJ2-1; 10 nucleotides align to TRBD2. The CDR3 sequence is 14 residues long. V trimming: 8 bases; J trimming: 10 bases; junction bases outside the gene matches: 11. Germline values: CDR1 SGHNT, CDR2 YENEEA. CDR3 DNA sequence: TGTGCCAGCGGAGCGGTAGCGGGGGGTGGCGAGCAGTTCTTC. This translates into CASGAVAGGGEQFF.

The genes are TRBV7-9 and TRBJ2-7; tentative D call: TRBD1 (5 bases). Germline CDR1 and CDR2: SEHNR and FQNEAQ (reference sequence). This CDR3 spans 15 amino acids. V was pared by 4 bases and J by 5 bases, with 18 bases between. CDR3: CASSSQFDSLHEQYF. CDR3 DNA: TGTGCCAGCAGCTCCCAATTTGACAGTCTCCACGAGCAGTACTTC. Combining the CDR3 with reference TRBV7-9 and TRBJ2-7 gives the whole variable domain DTGVSQNPRHKITKRGQNVTFRCDPISEHNRLYWYRQTLGQGPEFLTYFQNEAQLEKSRLLSDRFSAERPKGSFSTLEIQRTEQGDSAMYLCASSSQFDSLHEQYFGPGTRLTVT.

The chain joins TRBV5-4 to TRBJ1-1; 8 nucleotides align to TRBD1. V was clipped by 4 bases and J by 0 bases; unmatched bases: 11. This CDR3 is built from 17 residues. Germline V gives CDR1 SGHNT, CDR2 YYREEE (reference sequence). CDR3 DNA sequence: TGTGCCAGCAGCCGGTCGCTAGACAGGGGAGTGAACACTGAAGCTTTCTTT. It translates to CASSRSLDRGVNTEAFF.

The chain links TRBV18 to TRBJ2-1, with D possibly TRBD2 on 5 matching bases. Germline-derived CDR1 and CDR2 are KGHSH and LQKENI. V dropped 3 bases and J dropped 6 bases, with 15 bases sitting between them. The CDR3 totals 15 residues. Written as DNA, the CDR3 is TGTGCCAGCTCACCGGAGAGGGCTAGGTTCAATGAGCAGTTCTTC. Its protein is CASSPERARFNEQFF.

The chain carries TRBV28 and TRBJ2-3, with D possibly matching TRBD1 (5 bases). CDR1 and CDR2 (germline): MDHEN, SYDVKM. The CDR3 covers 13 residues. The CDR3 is CATTVPSTDTQYF. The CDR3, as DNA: TGTGCGACGACAGTCCCGAGCACAGATACGCAGTATTTT.

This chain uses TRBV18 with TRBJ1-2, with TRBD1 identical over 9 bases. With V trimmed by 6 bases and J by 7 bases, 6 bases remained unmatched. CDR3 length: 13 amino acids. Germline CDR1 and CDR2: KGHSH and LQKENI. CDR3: CASSTGTGFGYTF. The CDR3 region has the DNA TGTGCCAGCTCGACCGGGACAGGGTTTGGCTACACCTTC.

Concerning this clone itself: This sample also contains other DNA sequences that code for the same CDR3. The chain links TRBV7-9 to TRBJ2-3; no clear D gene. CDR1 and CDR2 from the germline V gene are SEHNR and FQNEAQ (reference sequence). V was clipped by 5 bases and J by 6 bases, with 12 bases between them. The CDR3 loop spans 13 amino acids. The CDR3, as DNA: TGTGCCAGCAGCCCGCGAGGTCCCGATACGCAGTATTTT. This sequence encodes CASSPRGPDTQYF.

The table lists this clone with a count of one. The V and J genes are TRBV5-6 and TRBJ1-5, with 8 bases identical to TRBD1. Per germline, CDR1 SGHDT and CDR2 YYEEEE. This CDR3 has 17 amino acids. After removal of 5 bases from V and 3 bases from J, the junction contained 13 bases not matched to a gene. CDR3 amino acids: CASSKSGTGFINQPQHF. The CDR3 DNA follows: TGTGCCAGCAGTAAGTCCGGGACAGGTTTCATCAATCAGCCCCAGCATTTT.

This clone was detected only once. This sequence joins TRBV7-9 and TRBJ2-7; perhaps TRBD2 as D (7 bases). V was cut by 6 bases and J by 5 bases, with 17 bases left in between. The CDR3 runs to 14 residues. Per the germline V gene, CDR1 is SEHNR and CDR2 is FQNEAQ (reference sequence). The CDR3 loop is CASRGGTQGNEQYF. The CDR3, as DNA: TGTGCCAGCAGGGGGGGGACCCAGGGGAACGAGCAGTACTTC.

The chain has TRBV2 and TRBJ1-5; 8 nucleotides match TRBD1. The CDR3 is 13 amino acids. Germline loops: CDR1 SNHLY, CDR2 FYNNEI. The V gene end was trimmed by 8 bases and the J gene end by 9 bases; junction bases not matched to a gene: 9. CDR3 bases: TGTGCCAGCTCTTACGACAGGGGTCGGCCCCAGCATTTT. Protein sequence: CASSYDRGRPQHF.

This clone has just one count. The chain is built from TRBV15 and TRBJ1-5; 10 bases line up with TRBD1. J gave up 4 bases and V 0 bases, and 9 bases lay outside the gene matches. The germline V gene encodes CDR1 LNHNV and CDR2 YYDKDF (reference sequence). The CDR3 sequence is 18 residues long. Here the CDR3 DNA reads TGTGCCACCAGCAGAGACCAGACCAGGGACAGGGGAAATCAGCCCCAGCATTTT. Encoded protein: CATSRDQTRDRGNQPQHF.

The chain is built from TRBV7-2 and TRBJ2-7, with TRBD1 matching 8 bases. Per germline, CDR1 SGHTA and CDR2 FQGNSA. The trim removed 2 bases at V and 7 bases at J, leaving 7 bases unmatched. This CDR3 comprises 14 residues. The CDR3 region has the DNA TGTGCCAGCAGCTTATACCAGGGGGCGGGGGAGCAGTACTTC. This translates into CASSLYQGAGEQYF.

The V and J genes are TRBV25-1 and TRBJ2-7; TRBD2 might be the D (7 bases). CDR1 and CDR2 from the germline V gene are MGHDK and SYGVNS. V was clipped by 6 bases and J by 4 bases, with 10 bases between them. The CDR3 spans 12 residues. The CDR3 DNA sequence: TGTGCCAGCAGACAGGGACTATACGAGCAGTACTTC. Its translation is CASRQGLYEQYF.

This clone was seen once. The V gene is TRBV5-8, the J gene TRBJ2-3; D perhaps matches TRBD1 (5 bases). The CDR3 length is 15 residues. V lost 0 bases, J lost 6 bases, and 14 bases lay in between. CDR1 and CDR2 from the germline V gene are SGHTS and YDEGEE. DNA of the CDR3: TGTGCCAGCAGCTTGGGGGCAGGGAATGCGGATACGCAGTATTTT. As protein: CASSLGAGNADTQYF.

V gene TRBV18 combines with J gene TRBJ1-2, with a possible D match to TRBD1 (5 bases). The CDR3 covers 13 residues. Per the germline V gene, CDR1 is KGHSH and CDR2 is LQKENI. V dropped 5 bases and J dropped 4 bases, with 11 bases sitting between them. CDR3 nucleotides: TGTGCCAGCTCAACACAGGAGACCTATGGCTACACCTTC. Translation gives CASSTQETYGYTF.

The CDR3: CARPLASSYEQYF. The CDR3 coding sequence is TGCGCCAGACCACTAGCGTCCTCCTACGAGCAGTACTTC. V and J are TRBV5-1 and TRBJ2-7; 7 positions match TRBD2. J gave up 0 bases and V 8 bases, and 5 bases lay outside the gene matches. This CDR3 spans 13 amino acids. In germline, CDR1 is SGHRS, CDR2 YFSETQ. Filled out from reference TRBV5-1 and TRBJ2-7, the complete variable domain reads KAGVTQTPRYLIKTRGQQVTLSCSPISGHRSVSWYQQTPGQGLQFLFEYFSETQRNKGNFPGRFSGRQFSNSRSEMNVSTLELGDSALYLCARPLASSYEQYFGPGTRLTVT.

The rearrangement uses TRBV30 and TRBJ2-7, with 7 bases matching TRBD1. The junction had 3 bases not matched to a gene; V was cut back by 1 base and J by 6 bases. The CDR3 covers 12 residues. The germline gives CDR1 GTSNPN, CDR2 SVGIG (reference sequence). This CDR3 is CAWSGQGSEQYF. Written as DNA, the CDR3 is TGTGCCTGGAGTGGACAGGGATCCGAGCAGTACTTC.

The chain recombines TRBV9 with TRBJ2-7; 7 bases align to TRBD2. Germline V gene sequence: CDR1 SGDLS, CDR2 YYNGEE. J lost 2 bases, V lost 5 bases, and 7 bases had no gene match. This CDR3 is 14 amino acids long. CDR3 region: CASSGGSQPYEQYF. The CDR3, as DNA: TGTGCCAGCAGTGGCGGGAGTCAACCCTACGAGCAGTACTTC.

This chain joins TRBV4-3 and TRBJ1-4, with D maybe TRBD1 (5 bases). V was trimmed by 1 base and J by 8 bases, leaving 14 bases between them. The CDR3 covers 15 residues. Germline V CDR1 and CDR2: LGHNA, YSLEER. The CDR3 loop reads CASSQVGGKREKLFF. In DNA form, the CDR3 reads TGCGCCAGCAGCCAAGTCGGGGGGAAAAGGGAAAAACTGTTTTTT.

CDR3 in amino acids: CASSLKGGTEAFF. The DNA of the CDR3 is TGTGCCAGCAGCTTAAAGGGAGGGACTGAAGCTTTCTTT. This chain links TRBV7-2 with TRBJ1-1; the D is unclear. The CDR3 is 13 residues long. Germline CDR1 reads SGHTA; CDR2 reads FQGNSA. Trimming cost V 2 bases and J 5 bases, with 9 bases left between them. Complete variable domain (other parts from reference TRBV7-2 and TRBJ1-1): GAGVSQSPSNKVTEKGKDVELRCDPISGHTALYWYRQSLGQGLEFLIYFQGNSAPDKSGLPSDRFSAERTGGSVSTLTIQRTQQEDSAVYLCASSLKGGTEAFFGQGTRLTVV.

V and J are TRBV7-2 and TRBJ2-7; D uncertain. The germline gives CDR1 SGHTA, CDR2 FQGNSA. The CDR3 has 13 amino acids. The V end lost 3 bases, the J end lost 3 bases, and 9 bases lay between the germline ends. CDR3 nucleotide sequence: TGTGCCAGCAGCTTGACTTCGTACTACGAGCAGTACTTC. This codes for CASSLTSYYEQYF.

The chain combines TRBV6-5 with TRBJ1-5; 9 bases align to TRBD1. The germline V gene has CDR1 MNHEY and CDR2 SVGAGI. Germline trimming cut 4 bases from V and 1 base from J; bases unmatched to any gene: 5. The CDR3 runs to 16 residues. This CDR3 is CASSSGQGMSNQPQHF. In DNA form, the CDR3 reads TGTGCCAGCAGTTCGGGACAGGGTATGAGCAATCAGCCCCAGCATTTT.

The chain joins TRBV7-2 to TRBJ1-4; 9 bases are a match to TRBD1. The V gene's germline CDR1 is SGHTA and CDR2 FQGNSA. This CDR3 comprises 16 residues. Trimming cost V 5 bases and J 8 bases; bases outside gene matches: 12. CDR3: CASSPLRGQGKEKLFF. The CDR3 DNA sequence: TGTGCCAGCAGCCCTCTCCGGGGACAGGGAAAGGAAAAACTGTTTTTT.

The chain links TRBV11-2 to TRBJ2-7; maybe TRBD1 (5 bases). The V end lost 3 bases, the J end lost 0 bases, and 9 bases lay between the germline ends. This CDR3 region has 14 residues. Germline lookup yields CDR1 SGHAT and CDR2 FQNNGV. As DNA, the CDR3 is TGTGCCAGCAGCTTGGGGCAGGTCTCCTACGAGCAGTACTTC. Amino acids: CASSLGQVSYEQYF.

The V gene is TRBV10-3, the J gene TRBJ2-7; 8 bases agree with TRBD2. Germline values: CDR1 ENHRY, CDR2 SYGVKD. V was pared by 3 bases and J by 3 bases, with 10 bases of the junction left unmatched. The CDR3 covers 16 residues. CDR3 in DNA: TGTGCCATCAGTGACCTGAGGACACGGGGGGGCTACGAGCAGTACTTC. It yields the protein CAISDLRTRGGYEQYF.

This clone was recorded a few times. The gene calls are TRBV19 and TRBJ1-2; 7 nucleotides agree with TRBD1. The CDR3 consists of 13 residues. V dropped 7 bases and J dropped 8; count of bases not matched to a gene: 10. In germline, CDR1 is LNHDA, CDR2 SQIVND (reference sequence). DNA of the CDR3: TGTGCCAGTAATACGGACAGGTCGTTCGGCTACACCTTC. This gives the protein CASNTDRSFGYTF.

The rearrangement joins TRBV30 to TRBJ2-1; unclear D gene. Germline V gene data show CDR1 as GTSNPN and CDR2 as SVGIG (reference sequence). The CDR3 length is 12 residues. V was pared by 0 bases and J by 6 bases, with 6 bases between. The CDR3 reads CAWSVSANEQFF. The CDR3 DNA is TGTGCCTGGAGTGTCAGTGCCAATGAGCAGTTCTTC. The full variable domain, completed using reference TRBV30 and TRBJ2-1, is SQTIHQWPATLVQPVGSPLSLECTVEGTSNPNLYWYRQAAGRGLQLLFYSVGIGQISSEVPQNLSASRPQDRQFILSSKKLLLSDSGFYLCAWSVSANEQFFGPGTRLTVL.